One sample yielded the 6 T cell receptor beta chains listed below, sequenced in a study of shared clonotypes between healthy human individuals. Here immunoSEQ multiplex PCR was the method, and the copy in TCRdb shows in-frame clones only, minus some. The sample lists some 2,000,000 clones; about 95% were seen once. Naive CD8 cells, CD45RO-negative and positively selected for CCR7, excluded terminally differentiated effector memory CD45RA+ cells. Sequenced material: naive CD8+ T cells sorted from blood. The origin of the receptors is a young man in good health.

The CDR3 reads CASSPSGGLPGNTIYF. CDR3 nucleotides: TGTGCCAGCAGCCCGTCGGGGGGCCTCCCTGGAAACACCATATATTTT. V is TRBV28 and J is TRBJ1-3; D might be TRBD1 (6 bases). V was cut by 6 bases and J by 2 bases, with 17 bases left in between. Germline V lookup: CDR1 MDHEN, CDR2 SYDVKM. This CDR3 contains 16 residues.

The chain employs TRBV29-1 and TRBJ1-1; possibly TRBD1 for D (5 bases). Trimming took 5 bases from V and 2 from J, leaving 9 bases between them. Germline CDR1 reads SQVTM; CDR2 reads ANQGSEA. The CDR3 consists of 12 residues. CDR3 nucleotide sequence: TGCAGCGTTAGGGGCAGCAACACTGAAGCTTTCTTT. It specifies CSVRGSNTEAFF.

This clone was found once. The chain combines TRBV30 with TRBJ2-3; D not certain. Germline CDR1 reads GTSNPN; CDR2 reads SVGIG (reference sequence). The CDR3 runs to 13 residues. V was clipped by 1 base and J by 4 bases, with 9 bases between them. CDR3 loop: CAWSDGNADTQYF. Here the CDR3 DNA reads TGTGCCTGGAGTGATGGGAACGCAGATACGCAGTATTTT.

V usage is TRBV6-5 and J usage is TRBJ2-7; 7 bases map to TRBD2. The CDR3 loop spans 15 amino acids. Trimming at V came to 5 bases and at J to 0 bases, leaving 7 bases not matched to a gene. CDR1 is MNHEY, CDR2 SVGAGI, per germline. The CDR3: CASSMGGSSSYEQYF. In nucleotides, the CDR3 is TGTGCCAGCAGTATGGGGGGGTCCAGCTCCTACGAGCAGTACTTC.

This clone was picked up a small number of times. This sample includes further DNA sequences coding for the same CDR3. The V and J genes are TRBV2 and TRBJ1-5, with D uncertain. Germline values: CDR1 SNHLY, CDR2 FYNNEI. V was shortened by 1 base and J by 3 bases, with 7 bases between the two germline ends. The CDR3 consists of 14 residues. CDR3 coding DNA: TGTGCCAGCAGTGAAGAAGGCTACAATCAGCCCCAGCATTTT. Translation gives CASSEEGYNQPQHF.

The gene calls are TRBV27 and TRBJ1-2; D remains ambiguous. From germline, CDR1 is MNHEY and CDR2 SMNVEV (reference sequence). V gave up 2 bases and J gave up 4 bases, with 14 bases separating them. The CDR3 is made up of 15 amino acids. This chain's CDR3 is CASSLGQPRIYGYTF. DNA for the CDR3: TGTGCCAGCAGTTTAGGCCAGCCCCGAATCTATGGCTACACCTTC.